This T cell receptor (beta chain) was recorded in a study of T cell responses to AZD1222 COVID-19 vaccine. Per germline, CDR1 SGHTA and CDR2 FQGNSA. Trimming took 1 base from V and 2 from J; bases not matched to a gene: 12. The CDR3 runs to 18 residues. Clones were read by immunoSEQ multiplex PCR, and TCRdb kept only the in-frame ones, dropping some. The sample holds 140,000 or so clones, approximately 86% seen once. This TCR was sampled from an adult who received the AZD1222 COVID-19 vaccine. The sequences come from peripheral blood, collected 28 days after the second AZD1222 dose. V and J are TRBV7-2 and TRBJ2-3; 7 nucleotides agree with TRBD2. The CDR3: CASSLVPGTTFVTDTQYF. In DNA, the CDR3 is TGTGCCAGCAGCTTAGTCCCGGGGACTACGTTTGTCACAGATACGCAGTATTTT.